The clone carrying this T cell receptor beta chain was recorded at least ten times. No antigen is known for it. This sample was included in a study of blood T cells in healthy people across ages. Next came a second PCR, run for about 6 to 11 cycles, which used a sample-barcoded 5' primer along with a J-beta primer mix. Each CDR3 protein is one row after TCRdb ran MiXCR on the 5' RACE reads. Among 850,000 or so distinct CDR3 sequences listed, under 35% were seen once. Notes on the study in general: Estimates drawn from one million T cells were deemed to understate diversity.

Per the germline V gene, CDR1 is SGHTA and CDR2 is FQGNSA. The V end lost 0 bases, the J end lost 8 bases, and 19 bases lay between the germline ends. The length of the CDR3 is 17 residues. Sequences were obtained from blood. The J gene is TRBJ1-4, the V gene TRBV7-2; D remains unclear. This TCR was sampled from a woman of 80 years or more in good health. The CDR3 region has the DNA TGTGCCAGCAGCTTAGCGGGAAGGCGGGCCCAAGGGGAAAAACTGTTTTTT. This gives the protein CASSLAGRRAQGEKLFF. Supplemented by reference TRBV7-2 and TRBJ1-4, the full variable domain reads GAGVSQSPSNKVTEKGKDVELRCDPISGHTALYWYRQSLGQGLEFLIYFQGNSAPDKSGLPSDRFSAERTGGSVSTLTIQRTQQEDSAVYLCASSLAGRRAQGEKLFFGSGTQLSVL.